Listed below are T cell receptor beta chains from one sample, sequenced in a study of CD8+ T cells in alopecia areata. Some clones are missing from TCRdb's copy, which holds only in-frame ones; the method was immunoSEQ multiplex PCR. Here the sample spans a few hundred thousand clones, just over 55% being singletons. Material for sequencing was CD8+ T cells sorted from blood. Receptors originate from a human donor in good health. Each CDR3 is given with its conserved first and last residue. Fields, in order: D gene, clone size, J gene, V gene, CDR3 protein, CDR3 DNA. D genes are given only for firm matches. Where a row states a size, it is once, few, many or the class of an expanded clone; other rows omit it.

>NA|NA|TRBJ2-7|TRBV7-2
CASSLIRLPYEQYF
TGTGCCAGCAGCTTAATTCGGCTCCCCTACGAGCAGTACTTC
>TRBD1|NA|TRBJ1-1|TRBV27
CASSLSSGGGTEAFF
TGTGCCAGCAGTTTATCGTCAGGGGGAGGGACTGAAGCTTTCTTT
>NA|NA|TRBJ2-5|TRBV4-1
CASSQEPTPQETQYF
TGCGCCAGCAGCCAAGAGCCCACACCGCAAGAGACCCAGTACTTC
>NA|NA|TRBJ1-1|TRBV4-1
CASSQKQVNTEAFF
TGCGCCAGCAGCCAAAAACAGGTGAACACTGAAGCTTTCTTT
>NA|once|TRBJ2-7|TRBV5-6
CASSSRSLEQYF
TGTGCCAGCAGCTCCCGTTCACTTGAGCAGTACTTC
>NA|NA|TRBJ2-7|TRBV25-1
CASSRAGDTTYEQYF
TGTGCCAGCAGTCGAGCAGGGGACACCACCTACGAGCAGTACTTC
>NA|NA|TRBJ2-7|TRBV9
CASSAEGGADPREQYF
TGTGCCAGCAGCGCCGAAGGTGGGGCAGACCCTAGAGAGCAGTACTTC
>NA|NA|TRBJ2-7|TRBV30
CACSGQINYEQYF
TGTGCCTGTTCAGGACAGATTAATTACGAGCAGTACTTC
>TRBD2|NA|TRBJ2-3|TRBV4-1
CASSLSGGQDTQYF
TGCGCCAGCAGCCTTAGCGGGGGGCAGGATACGCAGTATTTT
>NA|NA|TRBJ1-2|TRBV27
CATLGDNYGYTF
TGTGCCACCTTAGGGGACAACTATGGCTACACCTTC
>NA|NA|TRBJ1-5|TRBV4-1
CASSPSFGNQPQHF
TGCGCCAGCAGCCCTAGTTTTGGTAATCAGCCCCAGCATTTT
>NA|NA|TRBJ1-2|TRBV29-1
CSALGGAHYGYTF
TGCAGCGCCCTGGGAGGGGCCCATTATGGCTACACCTTC
>NA|NA|TRBJ1-6|TRBV9
CASSVVGRGNSPLHF
TGTGCCAGCAGCGTAGTAGGAAGGGGGAATTCACCCCTCCACTTT
>TRBD1|NA|TRBJ2-7|TRBV19
CASSIRPPDRGPYEQYF
TGTGCCAGTAGTATCAGGCCCCCAGACAGGGGACCCTACGAGCAGTACTTC
>NA|once|TRBJ1-1|TRBV4-1
CASSQDERSTEAFF
TGCGCCAGCAGCCAAGACGAACGGAGCACTGAAGCTTTCTTT
>TRBD1|NA|TRBJ1-1|TRBV2
CASAQGSNTEAFF
TGTGCCAGCGCACAGGGGTCGAACACTGAAGCTTTCTTT
>NA|NA|TRBJ2-7|TRBV27
CASSPPTTVSEQYF
TGTGCCAGCAGTCCCCCTACCACAGTGTCAGAGCAGTACTTC